The entry that follows covers one T cell receptor (beta chain) sequence. This clonotype has ten or more counts. The antigen it recognizes is unknown. No quality values exist for individual bases; no much larger clone is one base distant. This sample stems from a study of CD8 T cells in ankylosing spondylitis (dated by TCRdb to the late 2010s). Turning to the overall study: T cell receptor beta repertoires were profiled in healthy donors and ankylosing spondylitis patients so that disease-linked TCR variants could be found. Samples of peripheral blood were taken, and for ankylosing spondylitis patients, synovial fluid was collected as well. The full study cohort comprised 25 ankylosing spondylitis patients and over 95 healthy donors.

Sequencing instrument: Illumina HiSeq 2500. Quantitative 5'-RACE with molecular barcodes was used to prepare TCR beta libraries. In the authors' own workflow: To identify disease-linked TCR variants, a new computational method was used, one built on a probabilistic model of VDJ rearrangement. In-frame beta chains were kept once TCRdb had trimmed the public reads at Q25 with fastp and called clones with MiXCR. Entries are consolidated by CDR3 protein sequence, retaining the most common genes and DNA. The V and J calls were not made by the authors but by TCRdb's processing. This sample holds over 200,000 distinct CDR3 sequences; roughly a tenth were observed only once. Of the sample, roughly 23% falls within the top ten clones. Paper-wide results and their limitations: A TCR beta motif made up of several highly homologous amino acid variants appeared to be characteristic of blood from ankylosing spondylitis patients. The disease-linked clones had a CD8+ phenotype and were found at relatively low frequencies in peripheral blood. Some TCR beta motif variants had previously been reported in synovial fluid and blood of reactive arthritis patients, which suggested common disease-initiation mechanisms. The disease-linked clones were reported to be significantly enriched in matched synovial fluid samples from ankylosing spondylitis patients.

This TCR came from a male donor with ankylosing spondylitis or in good health (not recorded which). What was sequenced was blood, either unsorted or a sorted T cell fraction (not recorded which).

The nucleotide sequence is TGCAGTGCTAGGGACCGCCCATGGGGCGGGAATGAGCAGTTCTTC. Translated, it reads CSARDRPWGGNEQFF. The V and J genes are TRBV20-1 and TRBJ2-1, with the D gene possibly TRBD1 or TRBD2, each one fitting 5 bases. Taken from cysteine to phenylalanine, the CDR3 has 15 residues. Only the CDR3 DNA stays, 45 bases, in frame from base 1. Looking up the germline V gene (reference sequence) yields CDR1 DFQATT and CDR2 SNEGSKA. Trimming takes 3 bases from V and 7 bases from J, and the germline ends sit 19 bases apart.